This TCR beta chain was documented in a study of control samples from healthy donors and cancer patients. Between the trimmed V and J ends, which lost 2 bases and 0 bases, there was a span of 4 bases. Per germline, CDR1 LNHNV and CDR2 YYDKDF (reference sequence). The CDR3 extends over 13 amino acids. Using immunoSEQ multiplex PCR, the repertoire was profiled, and TCRdb retains in-frame clones only, with some absent. The table includes 65,000 to 95,000 clones, approximately 89% detected once. The TCR sequence derives from a man aged 50 or older in good health. The rearrangement uses TRBV15 and TRBJ1-2; D is unclear. The sequenced material came from blood. CDR3 nucleotides: TGTGCCACCAGCAGACCTCCTAACTATGGCTACACCTTC. Translated: CATSRPPNYGYTF.